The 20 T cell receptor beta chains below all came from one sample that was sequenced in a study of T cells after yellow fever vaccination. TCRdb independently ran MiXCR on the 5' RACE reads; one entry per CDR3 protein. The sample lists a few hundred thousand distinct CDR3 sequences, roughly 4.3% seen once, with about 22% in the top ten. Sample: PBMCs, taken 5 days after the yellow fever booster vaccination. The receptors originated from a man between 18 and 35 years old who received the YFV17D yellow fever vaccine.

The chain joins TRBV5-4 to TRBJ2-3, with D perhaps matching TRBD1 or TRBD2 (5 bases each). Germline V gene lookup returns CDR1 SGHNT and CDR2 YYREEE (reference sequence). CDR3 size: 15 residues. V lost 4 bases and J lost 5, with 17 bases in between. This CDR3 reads CASSRNARDGDTQYF. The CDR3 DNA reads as TGTGCCAGCAGCCGGAATGCCAGGGACGGAGATACGCAGTATTTT.

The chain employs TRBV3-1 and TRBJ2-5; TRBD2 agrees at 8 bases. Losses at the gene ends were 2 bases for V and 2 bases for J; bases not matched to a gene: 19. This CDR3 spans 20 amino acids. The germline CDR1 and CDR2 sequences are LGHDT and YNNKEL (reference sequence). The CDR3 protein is CASSQPALYLAGAIQETQYF. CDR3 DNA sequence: TGTGCCAGCAGCCAACCCGCACTATATCTAGCGGGCGCAATTCAAGAGACCCAGTACTTC.

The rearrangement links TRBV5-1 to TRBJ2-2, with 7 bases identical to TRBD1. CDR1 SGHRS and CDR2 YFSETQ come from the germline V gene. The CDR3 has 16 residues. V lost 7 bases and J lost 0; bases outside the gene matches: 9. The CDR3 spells CASALTGTANTGELFF. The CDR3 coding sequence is TGCGCCAGCGCATTAACCGGGACAGCGAACACCGGGGAGCTGTTTTTT.

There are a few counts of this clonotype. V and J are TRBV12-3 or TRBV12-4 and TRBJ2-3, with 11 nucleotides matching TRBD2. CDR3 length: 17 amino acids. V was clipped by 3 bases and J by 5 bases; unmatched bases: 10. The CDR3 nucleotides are TGTGCCAGCAGTTTGGAGACTAGCGGGGCTACGGGAGATACGCAGTATTTT. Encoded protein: CASSLETSGATGDTQYF.

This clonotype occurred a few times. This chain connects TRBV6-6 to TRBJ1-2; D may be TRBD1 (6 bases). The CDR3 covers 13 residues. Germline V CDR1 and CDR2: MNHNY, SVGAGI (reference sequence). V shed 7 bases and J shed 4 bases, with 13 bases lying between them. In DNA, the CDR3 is TGTGCCAGCACCGAGGGGGGCGCCTATGGCTACACCTTC. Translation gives CASTEGGAYGYTF.

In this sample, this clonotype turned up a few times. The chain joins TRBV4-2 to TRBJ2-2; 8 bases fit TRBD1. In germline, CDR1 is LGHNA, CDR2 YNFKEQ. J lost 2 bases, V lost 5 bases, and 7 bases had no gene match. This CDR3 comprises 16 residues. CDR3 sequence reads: CASSLDRGSNTGELFF. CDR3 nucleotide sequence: TGTGCCAGCAGCTTAGACAGGGGTTCCAACACCGGGGAGCTGTTTTTT.

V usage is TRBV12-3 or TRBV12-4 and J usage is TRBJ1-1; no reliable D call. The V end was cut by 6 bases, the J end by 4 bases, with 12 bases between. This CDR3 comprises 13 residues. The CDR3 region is CASRRLFSTEAFF. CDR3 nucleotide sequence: TGTGCCAGCAGGCGACTCTTCTCCACTGAAGCTTTCTTT.

The CDR3 is CASRNRDPKETQYF. The CDR3 coding sequence is TGTGCCAGCCGAAACAGGGACCCTAAAGAGACCCAGTACTTC. The chain has TRBV6-5 and TRBJ2-5; possibly TRBD1 for D (6 bases). Trimming stripped 8 bases from V and 3 bases from J, with 16 bases between. The CDR3 contains 14 residues. Germline V lookup: CDR1 MNHEY, CDR2 SVGAGI.

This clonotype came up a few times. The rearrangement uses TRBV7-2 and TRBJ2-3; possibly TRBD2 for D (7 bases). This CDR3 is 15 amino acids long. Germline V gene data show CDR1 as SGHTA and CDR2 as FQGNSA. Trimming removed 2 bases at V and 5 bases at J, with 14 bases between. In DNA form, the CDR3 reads TGTGCCAGCAGCTTAAGGGGGGGGGAAGGAGATACGCAGTATTTT. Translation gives CASSLRGGEGDTQYF.

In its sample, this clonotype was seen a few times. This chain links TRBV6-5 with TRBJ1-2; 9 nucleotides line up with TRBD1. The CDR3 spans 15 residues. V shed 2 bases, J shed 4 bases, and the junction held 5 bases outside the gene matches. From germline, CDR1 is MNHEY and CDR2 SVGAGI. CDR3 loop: CASSYGTGGLYGYTF. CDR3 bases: TGTGCCAGCAGTTACGGCACAGGGGGCCTCTATGGCTACACCTTC.

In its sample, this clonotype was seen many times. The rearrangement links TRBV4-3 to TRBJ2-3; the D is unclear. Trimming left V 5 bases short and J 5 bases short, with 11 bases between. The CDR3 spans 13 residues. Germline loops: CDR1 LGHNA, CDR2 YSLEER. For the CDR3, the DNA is TGCGCCAGCAGCATTACGGTAGAAGATACGCAGTATTTT. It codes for CASSITVEDTQYF.

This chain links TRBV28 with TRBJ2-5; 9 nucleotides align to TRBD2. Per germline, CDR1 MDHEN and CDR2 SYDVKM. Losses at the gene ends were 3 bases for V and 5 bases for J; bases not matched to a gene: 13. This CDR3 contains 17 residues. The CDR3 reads CASSFSRAGGAGETQYF. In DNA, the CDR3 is TGTGCCAGCAGTTTTAGTCGAGCGGGGGGCGCCGGGGAGACCCAGTACTTC. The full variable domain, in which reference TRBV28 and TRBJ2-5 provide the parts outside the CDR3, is DVKVTQSSRYLVKRTGEKVFLECVQDMDHENMFWYRQDPGLGLRLIYFSYDVKMKEKGDIPEGYSVSREKKERFSLILESASTNQTSMYLCASSFSRAGGAGETQYFGPGTRLLVL.

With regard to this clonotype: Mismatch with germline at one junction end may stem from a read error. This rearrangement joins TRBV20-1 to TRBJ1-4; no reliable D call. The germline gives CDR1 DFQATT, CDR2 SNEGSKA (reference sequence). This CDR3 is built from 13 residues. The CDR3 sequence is CSARDRTNEKLFF. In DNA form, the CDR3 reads TGCAGTGCCAGAGACCGAACTAATGAAAAACTGTTTTTT.

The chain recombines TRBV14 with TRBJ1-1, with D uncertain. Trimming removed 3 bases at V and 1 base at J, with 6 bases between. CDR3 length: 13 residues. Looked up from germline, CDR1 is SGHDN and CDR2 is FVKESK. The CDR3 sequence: CASSQSSNTEAFF. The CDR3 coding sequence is TGTGCCAGCAGCCAGAGTTCGAACACTGAAGCTTTCTTT.

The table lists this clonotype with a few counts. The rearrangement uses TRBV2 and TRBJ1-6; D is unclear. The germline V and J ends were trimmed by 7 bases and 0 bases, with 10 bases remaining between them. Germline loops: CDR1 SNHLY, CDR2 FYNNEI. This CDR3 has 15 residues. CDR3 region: CASTTRSSYNSPLHF. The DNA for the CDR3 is TGTGCCAGCACGACTCGGAGCTCCTATAATTCACCCCTCCACTTT.

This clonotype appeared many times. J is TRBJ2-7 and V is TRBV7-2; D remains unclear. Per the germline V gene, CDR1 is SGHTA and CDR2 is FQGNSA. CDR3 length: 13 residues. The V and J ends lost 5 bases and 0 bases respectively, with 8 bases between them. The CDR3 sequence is CASSPYSSYEQYF. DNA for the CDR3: TGTGCCAGCAGCCCCTATTCCTCCTACGAGCAGTACTTC.

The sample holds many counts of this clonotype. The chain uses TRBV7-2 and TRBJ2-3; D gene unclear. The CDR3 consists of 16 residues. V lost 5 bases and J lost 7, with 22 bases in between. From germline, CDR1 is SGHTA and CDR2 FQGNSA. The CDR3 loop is CASSRYRLDFSNTQYF. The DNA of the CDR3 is TGTGCCAGCAGCCGTTATCGACTCGACTTCTCGAATACGCAGTATTTT.

This CDR3 is CASRNTYNEQFF. The DNA for the CDR3 is TGTGCCAGCAGAAATACCTACAATGAGCAGTTCTTC. The chain has TRBV28 and TRBJ2-1; D call uncertain. The CDR3 consists of 12 residues. The V end lost 6 bases, the J end lost 2 bases, and 5 bases lay between the germline ends. Germline V gene data show CDR1 as MDHEN and CDR2 as SYDVKM. Full variable domain (remainder filled in from reference TRBV28 and TRBJ2-1): DVKVTQSSRYLVKRTGEKVFLECVQDMDHENMFWYRQDPGLGLRLIYFSYDVKMKEKGDIPEGYSVSREKKERFSLILESASTNQTSMYLCASRNTYNEQFFGPGTRLTVL.

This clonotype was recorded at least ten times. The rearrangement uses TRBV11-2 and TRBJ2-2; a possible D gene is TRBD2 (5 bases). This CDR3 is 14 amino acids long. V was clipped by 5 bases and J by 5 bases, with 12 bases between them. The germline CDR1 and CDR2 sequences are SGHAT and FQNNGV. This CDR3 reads CASSPRPGTGELFF. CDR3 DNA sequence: TGTGCCAGCAGCCCACGTCCGGGGACCGGGGAGCTGTTTTTT. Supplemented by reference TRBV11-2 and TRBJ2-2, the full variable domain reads EAGVAQSPRYKIIEKRQSVAFWCNPISGHATLYWYQQILGQGPKLLIQFQNNGVVDDSQLPKDRFSAERLKGVDSTLKIQPAKLEDSAVYLCASSPRPGTGELFFGEGSRLTVL.

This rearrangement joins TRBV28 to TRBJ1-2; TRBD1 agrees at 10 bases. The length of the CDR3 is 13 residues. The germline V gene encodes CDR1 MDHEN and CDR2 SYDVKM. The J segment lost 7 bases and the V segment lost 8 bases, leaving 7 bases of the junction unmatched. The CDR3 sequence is CASEPGQGIGYTF. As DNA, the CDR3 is TGTGCCAGCGAACCGGGACAGGGGATTGGCTACACCTTC.